This TCR beta chain appears in the sequencing data of a study of blood T cell repertoires in COVID-19 (dated by TCRdb to 2020 to 2021). General notes on the study: Collaborator samples came from the United States, Italy and Spain and covered acute and convalescent phases of COVID-19. The material from the prospective study consisted of cDNA or gDNA derived from T cells, B-cell-depleted T cells, or PBMCs. Deeply sampled blood TCRbeta repertoires from subjects exposed to, actively infected with, or recovered from COVID-19 were included in the dataset. A freely available public database, intended as a resource for researchers studying the immune response to SARS-CoV-2, is where the repertoires were released. Samples were obtained from the ongoing ImmuneRACE study (first 160 participants) and from over 1,000 subjects provided by 6 global collaborators. The sample metadata nearly always contained a de-identified subject ID, COVID-19 status, age in years and sex. Where available, HLA class I and class II types were taken from metadata supplied by the sample provider and were not determined by assay-based typing.

TCRbeta CDR3 regions were amplified from genomic DNA by means of the immunoSEQ Assay, a bias-controlled multiplex PCR. From the authors' description of their analysis: The number of nucleated cells in each sample was estimated by amplification of reference gene primers within the assay. To quantify the absolute abundance of each unique TCRbeta CDR3 rearrangement, sequence reads were collapsed and filtered. For each sample, productive Simpson clonality was calculated as the square root of Simpson's diversity index over productive rearrangements. TCRdb carries this immuneACCESS record with in-frame sequences only. Its versions omit some clonotypes, under half of them owing to an unresolved V gene in the studies checked, with the rest unexplained. That table furnishes V, J and clone size, whereas the DNA furnished D and trimming. The sample table holds roughly 16,000 clones, of which about 90% were seen once. The top ten clonotypes cover roughly 5.1% of the sample.

What the work shows at the level of the full study, not this receptor alone: The amount of clinical and demographic metadata varied by source and participant and was provided uncurated.

The CDR3 contains 16 residues, cysteine and phenylalanine counted. Only the CDR3 portion is preserved as DNA: 48 bases, with reading frame beginning at the first base. CDR1 is given as LGHDT and CDR2 as YNNKEL, both from the germline V gene (reference sequence). Ends trimmed: V by 4 bases, J by 1 base; bases unmatched to a gene: 5. Whole blood was collected in K2EDTA tubes by collaborating institutions according to the institutions' own protocols. For TCRbeta analysis, collaborators shipped samples as frozen whole blood, isolated PBMCs, or DNA extracted from either of those sample types. Worth noting for this clone: The target of this receptor is not known. No base-level quality is on record; no much larger clone is a single base apart.

The chain joins TRBV3-1 (or the pseudogene TRBV3-2) to TRBJ2-7; TRBD2 matches 12 bases in the middle. The origin of this receptor is a human donor in a cohort sampled during active COVID-19. The sample consisted of peripheral blood. The CDR3 has the sequence CASSLRTSGASYEQYF. The nucleotide sequence is TGTGCCAGCAGCCTCCGGACTAGCGGGGCGTCCTACGAGCAGTACTTC.